Sequencing of this T cell receptor (beta chain) was carried out in a study of blood T cell repertoires in COVID-19. Turning to the study itself: From the United States, Italy and Spain came samples of acute and convalescent COVID-19. PBMCs, B-cell-depleted T cells, or T cells were the source of the cDNA or gDNA that made up the material.

Germline V lookup: CDR1 MNHEY, CDR2 SVGEGT. The CDR3 is made up of 11 amino acids. V lost 5 bases, J lost 5 bases, and 6 bases lay in between. The Seattle patients, enrolled during active infection, were followed longitudinally. The repertoire was sequenced with immunoSEQ multiplex PCR; TCRdb's copy has only in-frame clones and lacks some. This table has roughly 290,000 clones, approximately 83% appearing once. This chain joins TRBV6-2 or TRBV6-3 and TRBJ1-2; D uncertain. The sequence was collected from a person aged 65-85 years with COVID-19, enrolled during active disease. The material sequenced was peripheral blood. The CDR3 sequence: CASSALYGYTF. The CDR3 nucleotides read TGTGCCAGCAGTGCGTTATATGGCTACACCTTC.